This record covers a single TCR beta chain. The data stem from a study of control samples from healthy donors and cancer patients. Profiled with immunoSEQ multiplex PCR; TCRdb holds only in-frame clones, not every one. The top ten hold 7.8% of the sample, which has 120,000 or so clones, 80% to 95% seen once. The receptor comes from a woman aged 18 to 35 in good health. What was sequenced was blood.

CDR3 amino acids: CSVTGEDEKLFF. The CDR3 DNA is TGCAGCGTCACAGGGGAGGATGAAAAACTGTTTTTT. The chain combines TRBV29-1 with TRBJ1-4; 7 bases align to TRBD1. Germline CDR1 reads SQVTM; CDR2 reads ANQGSEA. This CDR3 has 12 amino acids. Germline trimming cut 6 bases from V and 6 bases from J; bases unmatched to any gene: 4.